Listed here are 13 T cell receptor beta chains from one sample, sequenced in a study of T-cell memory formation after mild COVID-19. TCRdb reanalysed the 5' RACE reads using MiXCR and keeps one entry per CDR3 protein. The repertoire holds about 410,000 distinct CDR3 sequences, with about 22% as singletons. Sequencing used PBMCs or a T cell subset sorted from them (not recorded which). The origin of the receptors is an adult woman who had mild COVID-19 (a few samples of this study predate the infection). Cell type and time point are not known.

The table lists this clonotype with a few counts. The CDR3 DNA sequence: TGCGCCAGCAGCCAAGATCGCACCGCTCAAATCACCGGGGAGCTGTTTTTT. Encoded protein: CASSQDRTAQITGELFF. The rearrangement joins TRBV4-1 to TRBJ2-2; the D is unclear. CDR1 MGHRA and CDR2 YSYEKL come from the germline V gene. This CDR3 comprises 17 residues. V lost 0 bases, J lost 4 bases, and 15 bases lay in between.

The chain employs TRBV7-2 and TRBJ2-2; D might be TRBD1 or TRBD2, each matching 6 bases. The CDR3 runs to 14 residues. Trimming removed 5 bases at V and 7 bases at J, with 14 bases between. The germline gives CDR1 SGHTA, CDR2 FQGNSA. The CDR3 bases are TGTGCCAGCAGCATCGGGGGCCGGAGCGGGGAGCTGTTTTTT. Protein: CASSIGGRSGELFF.

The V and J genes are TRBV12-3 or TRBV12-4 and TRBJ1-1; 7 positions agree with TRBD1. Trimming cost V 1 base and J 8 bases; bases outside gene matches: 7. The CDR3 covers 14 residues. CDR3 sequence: CASSLETGLIEAFF. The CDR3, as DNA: TGTGCCAGCAGTTTAGAGACAGGGCTGATCGAAGCTTTCTTT.

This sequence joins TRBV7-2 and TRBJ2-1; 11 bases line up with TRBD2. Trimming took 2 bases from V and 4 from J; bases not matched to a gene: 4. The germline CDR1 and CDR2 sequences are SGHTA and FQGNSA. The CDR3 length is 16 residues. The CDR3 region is CASSLIAGGPYNEQFF. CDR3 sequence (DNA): TGTGCCAGCAGCTTAATAGCGGGGGGGCCTTACAATGAGCAGTTCTTC.

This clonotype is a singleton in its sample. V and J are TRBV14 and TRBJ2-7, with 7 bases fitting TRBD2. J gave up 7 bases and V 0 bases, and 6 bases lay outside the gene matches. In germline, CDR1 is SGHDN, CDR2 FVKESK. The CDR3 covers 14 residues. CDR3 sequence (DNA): TGTGCCAGCAGCCAAGATTATGCGGGAGTAGAGCAGTACTTC. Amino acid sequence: CASSQDYAGVEQYF.

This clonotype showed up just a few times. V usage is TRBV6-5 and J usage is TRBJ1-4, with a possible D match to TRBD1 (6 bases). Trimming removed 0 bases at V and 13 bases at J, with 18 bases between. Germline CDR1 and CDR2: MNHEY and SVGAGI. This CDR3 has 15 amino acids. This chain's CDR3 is CASSYSRVGGWGLFF. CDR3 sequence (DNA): TGTGCCAGCAGTTACTCTCGCGTGGGGGGCTGGGGACTGTTTTTT.

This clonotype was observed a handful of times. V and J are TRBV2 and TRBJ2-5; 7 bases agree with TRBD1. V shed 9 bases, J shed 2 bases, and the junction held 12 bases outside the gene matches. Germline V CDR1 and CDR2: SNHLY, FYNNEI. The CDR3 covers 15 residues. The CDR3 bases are TGTGCCAGTCACCTGGGGACAGCTCCGCAAGAGACCCAGTACTTC. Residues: CASHLGTAPQETQYF.

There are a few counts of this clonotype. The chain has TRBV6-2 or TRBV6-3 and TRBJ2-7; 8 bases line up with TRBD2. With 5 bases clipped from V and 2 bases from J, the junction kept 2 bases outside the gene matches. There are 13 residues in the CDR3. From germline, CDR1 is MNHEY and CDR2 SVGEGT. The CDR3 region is CASSAGLAYEQYF. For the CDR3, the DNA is TGTGCCAGCAGTGCGGGACTAGCCTACGAGCAGTACTTC.

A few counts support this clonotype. The CDR3 sequence: CASGTGRGYEQYF. The CDR3 DNA follows: TGTGCCAGTGGGACAGGTAGAGGCTACGAGCAGTACTTC. This chain uses TRBV19 with TRBJ2-7, with TRBD1 matching over 8 bases. Per germline, CDR1 LNHDA and CDR2 SQIVND (reference sequence). V was clipped by 8 bases and J by 3 bases; unmatched bases: 6. The CDR3 consists of 13 residues.

CDR3 sequence reads: CASSLGQGCSPLHF. The CDR3, as DNA: TGTGCCAGCAGTCTTGGACAGGGTTGTTCACCCCTCCACTTT. This rearrangement joins TRBV12-3 or TRBV12-4 to TRBJ1-6, with 8 bases fitting TRBD1. The CDR3 has 14 residues. Trimming at V came to 5 bases and at J to 9 bases, leaving 6 bases not matched to a gene.

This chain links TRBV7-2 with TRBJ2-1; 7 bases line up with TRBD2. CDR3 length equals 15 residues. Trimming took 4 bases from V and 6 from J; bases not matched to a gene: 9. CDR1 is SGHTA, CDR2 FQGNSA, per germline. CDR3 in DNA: TGTGCCAGCAGCTACAACCGGGACTACGGCAATGAGCAGTTCTTC. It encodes CASSYNRDYGNEQFF.

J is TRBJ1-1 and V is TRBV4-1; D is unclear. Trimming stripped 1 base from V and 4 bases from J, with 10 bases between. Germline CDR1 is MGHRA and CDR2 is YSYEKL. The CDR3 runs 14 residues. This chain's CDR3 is CASSQVGSLTEAFF. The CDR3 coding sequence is TGCGCCAGCAGCCAAGTTGGGTCCCTCACTGAAGCTTTCTTT.

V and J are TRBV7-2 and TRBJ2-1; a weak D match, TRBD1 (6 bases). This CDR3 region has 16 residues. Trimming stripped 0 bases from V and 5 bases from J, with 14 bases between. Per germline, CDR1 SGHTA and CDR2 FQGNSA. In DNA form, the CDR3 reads TGTGCCAGCAGCTTAGCTGGCGCAGGGGTACACAATGAGCAGTTCTTC. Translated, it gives CASSLAGAGVHNEQFF.